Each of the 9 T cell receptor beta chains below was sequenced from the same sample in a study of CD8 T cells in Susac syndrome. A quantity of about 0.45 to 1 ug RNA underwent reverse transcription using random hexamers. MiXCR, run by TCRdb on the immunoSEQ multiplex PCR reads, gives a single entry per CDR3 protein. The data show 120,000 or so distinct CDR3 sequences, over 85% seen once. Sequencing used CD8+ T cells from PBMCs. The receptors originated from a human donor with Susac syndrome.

Here the CDR3 DNA reads TGCGCCAGCAGCCACGGGACTAGCGGGAGTTCACTCGAGCAGTACTTC. The encoded protein is CASSHGTSGSSLEQYF. This rearrangement joins TRBV4-3 to TRBJ2-7; TRBD2 matches at 14 bases. The germline V gene encodes CDR1 LGHNA and CDR2 YSLEER. The CDR3 has 16 amino acids. The ends lost 3 bases at V and 6 bases at J; junction bases unmatched: 7.

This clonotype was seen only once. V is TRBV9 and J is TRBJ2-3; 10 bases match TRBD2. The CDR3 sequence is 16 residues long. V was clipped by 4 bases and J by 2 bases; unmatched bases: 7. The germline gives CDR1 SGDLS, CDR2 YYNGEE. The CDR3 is CASSPQAGGYTDTQYF. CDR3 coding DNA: TGTGCCAGCAGCCCTCAAGCGGGGGGGTACACAGATACGCAGTATTTT.

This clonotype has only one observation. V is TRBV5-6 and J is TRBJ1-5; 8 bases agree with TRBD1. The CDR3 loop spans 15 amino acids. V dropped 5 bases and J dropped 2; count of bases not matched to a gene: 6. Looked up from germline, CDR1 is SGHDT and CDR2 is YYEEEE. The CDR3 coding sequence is TGTGCCAGCAGTTCCCAGGGGGCGGGCAATCAGCCCCAGCATTTT. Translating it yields CASSSQGAGNQPQHF.

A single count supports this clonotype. DNA of the CDR3: TGTGCCAGCAGCACCCCCGGGACAGCGGTCTATGGCTACACCTTC. Protein: CASSTPGTAVYGYTF. The rearrangement uses TRBV7-9 and TRBJ1-2; TRBD1 agrees at 7 bases. CDR3 size: 15 residues. Germline values: CDR1 SEHNR, CDR2 FQNEAQ (reference sequence). V dropped 5 bases and J dropped 4; count of bases not matched to a gene: 10.

The CDR3 coding sequence is TGTGCCAGCAGCTCGCGTTCCGGGGGGCCTTCTAGCACAGATACGCAGTATTTT. Protein: CASSSRSGGPSSTDTQYF. J is TRBJ2-3 and V is TRBV5-4; TRBD2 is a possible D gene (7 bases). The CDR3 is made up of 18 amino acids. Germline CDR1 and CDR2: SGHNT and YYREEE (reference sequence). V gave up 3 bases and J gave up 0 bases, with 20 bases separating them.

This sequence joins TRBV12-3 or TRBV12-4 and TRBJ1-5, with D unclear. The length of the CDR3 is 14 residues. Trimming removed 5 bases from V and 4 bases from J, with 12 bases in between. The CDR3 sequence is CASSGTAANQPQHF. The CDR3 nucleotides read TGTGCCAGCAGTGGCACAGCGGCAAATCAGCCCCAGCATTTT.

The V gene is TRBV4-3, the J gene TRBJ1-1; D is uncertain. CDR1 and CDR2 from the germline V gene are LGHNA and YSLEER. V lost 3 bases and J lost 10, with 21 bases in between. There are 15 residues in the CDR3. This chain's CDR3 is CASSHSREGPRAAFF. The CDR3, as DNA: TGCGCCAGCAGCCACTCACGGGAGGGCCCTCGGGCAGCTTTCTTT.

The chain's CDR3 is CSATTGQISDYTF. For the CDR3, the DNA is TGCAGTGCTACCACCGGACAGATATCGGACTACACCTTC. The gene calls are TRBV20-1 and TRBJ1-2, with D possibly matching TRBD1 (6 bases). Germline CDR1 and CDR2: DFQATT and SNEGSKA (reference sequence). V shed 4 bases and J shed 10 bases, with 19 bases lying between them. This CDR3 has 13 amino acids.

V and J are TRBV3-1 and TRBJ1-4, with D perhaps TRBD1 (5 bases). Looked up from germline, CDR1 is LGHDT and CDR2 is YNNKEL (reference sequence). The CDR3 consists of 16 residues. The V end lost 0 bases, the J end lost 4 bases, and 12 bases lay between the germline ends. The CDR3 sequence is CASSQDGGHLNEKLFF. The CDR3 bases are TGTGCCAGCAGCCAAGATGGTGGACACCTTAATGAAAAACTGTTTTTT.